The TCR beta chain described here comes from a study of cytomegalovirus exposure and HLA in healthy donors. In the study overall: From HLA-typed donors, an early data release held around 85 million unique TCRs. Overall study findings and caveats: The authors later found most CMV-associated TCR beta chains appeared HLA-restricted. Of the V segments, some could not be distinguished, including TRBV6-2 and TRBV6-3, and were excluded. Later on, a genetic analysis was performed. It linked a missense variant in DCLRE1C with V- and J-gene trimming of TCR beta.

Primers for the PCR totalled 60 Vbeta and 13 Jbeta. Only in-frame clones appear in the TCRdb table, and some are missing; sequencing was by immunoSEQ multiplex PCR. In the table there are 90,000 to 140,000 clones, over 12% of which are singletons. CDR1 and CDR2 (germline): GTSNPN, SVGIG (reference sequence). The trim removed 6 bases at V and 5 bases at J, leaving 3 bases unmatched. The CDR3 loop spans 12 amino acids. As for this clone: Its specificity is not known.

The clonotype was recovered from a female donor in good health and CMV-seronegative. The chain links TRBV30 to TRBJ1-1; TRBD1 aligns across 10 bases. What was sequenced was PBMCs. In DNA, the CDR3 is TGTGCCTGTGACAGGGGGCGAACTGAAGCTTTCTTT. This sequence encodes CACDRGRTEAFF.